Listed here is a single T cell receptor (beta chain). This sample is drawn from a study of blood T cell repertoires in COVID-19. Germline loops: CDR1 MNHEY, CDR2 SVGEGT. This CDR3 is built from 16 residues. V shed 5 bases, J shed 4 bases, and the junction held 5 bases outside the gene matches. Clones were read by immunoSEQ multiplex PCR, and TCRdb kept only the in-frame ones, dropping some. This table has under 450,000 clones, approximately 86% appearing once. This TCR was sampled from an older woman with COVID-19, enrolled during active disease. The chain joins TRBV6-2 or TRBV6-3 to TRBJ2-1; 13 positions match TRBD2. The sample taken for sequencing was peripheral blood. As DNA, the CDR3 is TGTGCCAGCAGTGATAGGACTAGCGGGGGTTACAATGAGCAGTTCTTC. It translates to CASSDRTSGGYNEQFF.